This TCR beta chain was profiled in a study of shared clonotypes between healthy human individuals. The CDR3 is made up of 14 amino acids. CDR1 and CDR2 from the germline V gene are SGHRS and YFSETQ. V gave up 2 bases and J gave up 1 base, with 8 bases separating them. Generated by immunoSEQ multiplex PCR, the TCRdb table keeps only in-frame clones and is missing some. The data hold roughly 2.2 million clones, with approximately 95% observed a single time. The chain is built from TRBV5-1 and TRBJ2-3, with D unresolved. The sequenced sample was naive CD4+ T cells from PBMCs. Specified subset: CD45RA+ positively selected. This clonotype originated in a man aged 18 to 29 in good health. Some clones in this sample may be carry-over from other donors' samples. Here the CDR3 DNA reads TGCGCCAGCAGCTTTCTTGGGCGCACAGATACGCAGTATTTT. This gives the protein CASSFLGRTDTQYF.